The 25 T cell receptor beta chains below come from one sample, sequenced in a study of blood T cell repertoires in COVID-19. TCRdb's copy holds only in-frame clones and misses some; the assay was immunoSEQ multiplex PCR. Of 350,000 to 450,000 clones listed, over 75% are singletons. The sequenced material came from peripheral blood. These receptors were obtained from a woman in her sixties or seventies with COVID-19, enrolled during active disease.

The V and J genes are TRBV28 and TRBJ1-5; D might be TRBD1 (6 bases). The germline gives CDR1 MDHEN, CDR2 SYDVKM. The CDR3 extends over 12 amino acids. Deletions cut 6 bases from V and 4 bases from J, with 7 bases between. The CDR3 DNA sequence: TGTGCCAGCAGAACAGGGAATCAGCCCCAGCATTTT. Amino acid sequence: CASRTGNQPQHF.

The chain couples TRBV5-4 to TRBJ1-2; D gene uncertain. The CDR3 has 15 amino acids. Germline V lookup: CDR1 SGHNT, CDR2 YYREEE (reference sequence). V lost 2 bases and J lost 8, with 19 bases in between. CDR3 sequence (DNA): TGTGCCAGCAGCTTCTGGACGGACTCAGCGGGGGGCTACACCTTC. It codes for CASSFWTDSAGGYTF.

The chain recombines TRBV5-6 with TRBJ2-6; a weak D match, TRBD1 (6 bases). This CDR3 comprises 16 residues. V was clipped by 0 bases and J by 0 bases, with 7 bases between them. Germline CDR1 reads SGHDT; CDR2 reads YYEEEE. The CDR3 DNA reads TGTGCCAGCAGCTTGGCGGGACACTCTGGGGCCAACGTCCTGACTTTC. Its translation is CASSLAGHSGANVLTF.

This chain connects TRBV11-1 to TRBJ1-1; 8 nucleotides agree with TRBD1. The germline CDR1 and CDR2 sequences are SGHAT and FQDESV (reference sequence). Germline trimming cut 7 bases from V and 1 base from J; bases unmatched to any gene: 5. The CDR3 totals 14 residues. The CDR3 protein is CASIKGTGNTEAFF. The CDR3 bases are TGTGCCAGCATCAAAGGGACAGGGAACACTGAAGCTTTCTTT.

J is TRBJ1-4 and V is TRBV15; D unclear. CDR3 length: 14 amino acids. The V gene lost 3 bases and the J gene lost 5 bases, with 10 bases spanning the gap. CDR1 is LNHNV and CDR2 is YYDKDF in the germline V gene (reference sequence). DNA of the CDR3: TGTGCCACCAGCAGTCTCTCTTTGAATGAAAAACTGTTTTTT. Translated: CATSSLSLNEKLFF. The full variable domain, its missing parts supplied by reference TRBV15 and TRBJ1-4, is DAMVIQNPRYQVTQFGKPVTLSCSQTLNHNVMYWYQQKSSQAPKLLFHYYDKDFNNEADTPDNFQSRRPNTSFCFLDIRSPGLGDTAMYLCATSSLSLNEKLFFGSGTQLSVL.

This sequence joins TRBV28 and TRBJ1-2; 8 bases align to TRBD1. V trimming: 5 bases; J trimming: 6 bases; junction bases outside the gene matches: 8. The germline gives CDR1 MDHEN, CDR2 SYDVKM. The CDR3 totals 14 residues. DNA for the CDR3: TGTGCCAGCAGTGGCAGGGGGCGGGTGCATGGCTACACCTTC. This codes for CASSGRGRVHGYTF.

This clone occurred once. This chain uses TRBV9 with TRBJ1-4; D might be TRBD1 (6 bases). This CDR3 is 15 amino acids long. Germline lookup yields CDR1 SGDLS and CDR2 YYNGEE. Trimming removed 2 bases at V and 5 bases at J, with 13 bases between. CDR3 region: CASSVSQGRNEKLFF. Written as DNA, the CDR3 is TGTGCCAGCAGCGTTTCACAGGGTCGCAATGAAAAACTGTTTTTT.

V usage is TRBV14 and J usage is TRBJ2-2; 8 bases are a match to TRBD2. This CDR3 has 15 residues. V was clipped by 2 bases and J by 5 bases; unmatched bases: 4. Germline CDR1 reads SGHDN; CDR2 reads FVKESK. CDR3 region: CASSQQRGRTGELFF. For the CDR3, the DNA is TGTGCCAGCAGCCAACAGCGGGGGAGGACCGGGGAGCTGTTTTTT.

Written as DNA, the CDR3 is TGTGCCAGCAGAAGCCAGGGTAGGTCTGAAGCTTTCTTT. Residues: CASRSQGRSEAFF. The chain uses TRBV12-3 or TRBV12-4 and TRBJ1-1; D perhaps matches TRBD1 (5 bases). Trimming removed 6 bases from V and 6 bases from J, with 14 bases in between. The CDR3 has 13 residues.

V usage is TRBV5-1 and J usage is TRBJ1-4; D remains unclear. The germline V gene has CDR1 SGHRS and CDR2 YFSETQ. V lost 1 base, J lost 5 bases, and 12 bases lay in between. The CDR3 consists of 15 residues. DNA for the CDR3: TGCGCCAGCAGCTTGTCGGCGGCGTCCAATGAAAAACTGTTTTTT. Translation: CASSLSAASNEKLFF.

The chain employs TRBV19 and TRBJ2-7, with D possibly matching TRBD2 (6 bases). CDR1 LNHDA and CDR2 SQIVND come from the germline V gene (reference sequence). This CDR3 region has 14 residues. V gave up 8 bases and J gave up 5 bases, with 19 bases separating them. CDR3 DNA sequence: TGTGCCAGTCAAGACCGGGAGTTTAAGAACGAGCAGTACTTC. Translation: CASQDREFKNEQYF.

The DNA of the CDR3 is TGCGCCAGCAGTGAGCCCTATCAGGGGGCGCCCCTTTACGAGCAGTACTTC. Encoded protein: CASSEPYQGAPLYEQYF. The V gene is TRBV10-2, the J gene TRBJ2-7, with TRBD1 matching over 8 bases. This CDR3 region has 17 residues. V lost 2 bases and J lost 4; bases outside the gene matches: 13. Germline values: CDR1 WSHSY, CDR2 SAAADI.

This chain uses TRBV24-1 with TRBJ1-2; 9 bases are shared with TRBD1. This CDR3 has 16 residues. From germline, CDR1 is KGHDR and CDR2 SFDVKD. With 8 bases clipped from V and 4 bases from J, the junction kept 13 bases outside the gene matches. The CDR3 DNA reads TGTGCCACCACCGGGACAGGGTCTGGTGGCGGCTATGGCTACACCTTC. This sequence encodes CATTGTGSGGGYGYTF.

The DNA of the CDR3 is TGTGCCAGCAGTTTCCGACTAGCGGGGGTGAGGGAGGAGCTGTTTTTT. Translation: CASSFRLAGVREELFF. The chain combines TRBV6-2 or TRBV6-3 with TRBJ2-2; 12 bases map to TRBD2. There are 16 residues in the CDR3. Germline-derived CDR1 and CDR2 are MNHEY and SVGEGT. The V segment lost 4 bases and the J segment 10 bases; nucleotides outside the gene matches: 10.

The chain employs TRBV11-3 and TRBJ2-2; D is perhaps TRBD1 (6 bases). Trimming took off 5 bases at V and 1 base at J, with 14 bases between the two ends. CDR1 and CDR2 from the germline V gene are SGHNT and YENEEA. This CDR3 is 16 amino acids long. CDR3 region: CASSRRGTRNTGELFF. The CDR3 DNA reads TGTGCCAGCAGCCGCAGGGGCACGAGGAACACCGGGGAGCTGTTTTTT.

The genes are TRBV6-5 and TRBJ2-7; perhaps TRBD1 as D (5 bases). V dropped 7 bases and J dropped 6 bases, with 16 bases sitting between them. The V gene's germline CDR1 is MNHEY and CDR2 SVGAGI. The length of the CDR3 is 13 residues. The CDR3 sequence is CASINQGFFEQYF. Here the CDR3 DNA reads TGTGCCAGCATTAACCAGGGCTTTTTCGAGCAGTACTTC.

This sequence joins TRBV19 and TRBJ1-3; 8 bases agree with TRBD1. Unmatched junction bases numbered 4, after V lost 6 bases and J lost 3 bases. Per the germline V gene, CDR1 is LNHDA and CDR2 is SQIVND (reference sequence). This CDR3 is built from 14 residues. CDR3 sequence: CASRNDRGGNTIYF. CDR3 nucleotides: TGTGCCAGTAGAAACGACAGGGGTGGAAACACCATATATTTT.

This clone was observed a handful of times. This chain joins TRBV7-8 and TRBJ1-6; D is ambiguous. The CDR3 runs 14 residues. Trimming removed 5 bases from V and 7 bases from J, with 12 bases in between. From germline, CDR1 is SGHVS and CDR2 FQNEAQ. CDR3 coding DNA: TGTGCCAGCAGCGACCGGGTCGCAAATTCACCCCTCCACTTT. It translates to CASSDRVANSPLHF.

The CDR3 nucleotides read TGCGCCAGCAGCTTGGTAGACACTGAAGCTTTCTTT. Protein: CASSLVDTEAFF. The J gene is TRBJ1-1, the V gene TRBV5-1; D gene uncertain. V lost 0 bases, J lost 3 bases, and 3 bases lay in between. In germline, CDR1 is SGHRS, CDR2 YFSETQ. The CDR3 length is 12 residues.

CDR3: CASSLARDSYSNQPQHF. The CDR3 nucleotides are TGTGCCAGCAGCTTAGCCCGGGACAGTTATAGCAATCAGCCCCAGCATTTT. V is TRBV13 and J is TRBJ1-5; 7 nucleotides align to TRBD1. CDR1 and CDR2 from the germline V gene are PRHDT and FYEKMQ (reference sequence). The V segment lost 1 base and the J segment 0 bases; nucleotides outside the gene matches: 6. The CDR3 is made up of 17 amino acids.

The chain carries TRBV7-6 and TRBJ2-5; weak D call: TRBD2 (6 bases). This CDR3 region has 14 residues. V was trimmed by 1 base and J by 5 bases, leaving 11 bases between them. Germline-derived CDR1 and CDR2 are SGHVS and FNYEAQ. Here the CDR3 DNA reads TGTGCCAGCAGCTTAGGATCGGCGGGGGAGACCCAGTACTTC. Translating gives CASSLGSAGETQYF.

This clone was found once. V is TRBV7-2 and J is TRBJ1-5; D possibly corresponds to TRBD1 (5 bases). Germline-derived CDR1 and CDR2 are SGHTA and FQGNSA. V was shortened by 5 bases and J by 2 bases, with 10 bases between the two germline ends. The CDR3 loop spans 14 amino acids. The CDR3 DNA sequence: TGTGCCAGCAGCGGGCAGGGTGGCAATCAGCCCCAGCATTTT. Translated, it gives CASSGQGGNQPQHF.

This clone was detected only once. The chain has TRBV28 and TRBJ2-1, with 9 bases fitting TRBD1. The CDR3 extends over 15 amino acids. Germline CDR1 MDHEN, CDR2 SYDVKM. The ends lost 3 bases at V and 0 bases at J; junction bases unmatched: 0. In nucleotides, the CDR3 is TGTGCCAGCAGTTTGACAGGGGGCTCCTACAATGAGCAGTTCTTC. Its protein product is CASSLTGGSYNEQFF.

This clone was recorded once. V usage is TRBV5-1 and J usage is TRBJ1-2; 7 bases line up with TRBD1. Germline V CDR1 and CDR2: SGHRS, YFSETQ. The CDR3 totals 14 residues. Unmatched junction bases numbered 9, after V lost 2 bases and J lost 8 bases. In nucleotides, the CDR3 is TGCGCCAGCAGCTTAACGACAGGGACGTCCGGCTACACCTTC. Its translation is CASSLTTGTSGYTF. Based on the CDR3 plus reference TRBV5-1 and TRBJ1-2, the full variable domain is KAGVTQTPRYLIKTRGQQVTLSCSPISGHRSVSWYQQTPGQGLQFLFEYFSETQRNKGNFPGRFSGRQFSNSRSEMNVSTLELGDSALYLCASSLTTGTSGYTFGSGTRLTVV.

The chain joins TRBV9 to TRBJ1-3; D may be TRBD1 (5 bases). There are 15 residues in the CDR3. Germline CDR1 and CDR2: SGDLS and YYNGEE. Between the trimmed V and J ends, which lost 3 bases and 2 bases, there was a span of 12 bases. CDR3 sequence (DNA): TGTGCCAGCAGCGCAGCAGGGTTTACTGGAAACACCATATATTTT. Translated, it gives CASSAAGFTGNTIYF.